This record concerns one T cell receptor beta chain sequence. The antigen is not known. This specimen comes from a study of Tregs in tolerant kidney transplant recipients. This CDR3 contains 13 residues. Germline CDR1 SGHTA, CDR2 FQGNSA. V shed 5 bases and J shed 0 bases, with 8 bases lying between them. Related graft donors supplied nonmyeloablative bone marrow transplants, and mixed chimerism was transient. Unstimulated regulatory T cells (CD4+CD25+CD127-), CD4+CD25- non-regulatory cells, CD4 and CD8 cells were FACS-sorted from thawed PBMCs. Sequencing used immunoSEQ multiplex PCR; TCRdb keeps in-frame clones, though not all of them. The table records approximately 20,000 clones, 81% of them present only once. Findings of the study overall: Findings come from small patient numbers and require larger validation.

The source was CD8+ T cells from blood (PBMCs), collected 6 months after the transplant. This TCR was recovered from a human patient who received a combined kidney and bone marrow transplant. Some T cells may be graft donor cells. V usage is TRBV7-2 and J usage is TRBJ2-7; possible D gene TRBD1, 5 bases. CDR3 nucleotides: TGTGCCAGCAGCGTGGACAACTCCTACGAGCAGTACTTC. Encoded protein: CASSVDNSYEQYF.